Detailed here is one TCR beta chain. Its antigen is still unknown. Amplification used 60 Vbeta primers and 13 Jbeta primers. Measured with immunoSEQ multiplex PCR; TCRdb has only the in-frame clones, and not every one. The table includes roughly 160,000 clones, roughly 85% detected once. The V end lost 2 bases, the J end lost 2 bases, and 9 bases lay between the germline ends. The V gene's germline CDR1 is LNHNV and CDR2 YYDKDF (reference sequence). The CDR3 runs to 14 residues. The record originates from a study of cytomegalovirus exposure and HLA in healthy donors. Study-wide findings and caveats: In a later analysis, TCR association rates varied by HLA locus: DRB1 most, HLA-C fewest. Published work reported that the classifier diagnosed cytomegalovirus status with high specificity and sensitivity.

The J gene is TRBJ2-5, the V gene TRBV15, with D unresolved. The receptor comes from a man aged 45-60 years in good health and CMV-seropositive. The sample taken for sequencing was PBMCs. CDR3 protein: CATSRTALQETQYF. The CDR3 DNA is TGTGCCACCAGCAGAACAGCCCTTCAAGAGACCCAGTACTTC. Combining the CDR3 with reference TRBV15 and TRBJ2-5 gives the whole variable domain DAMVIQNPRYQVTQFGKPVTLSCSQTLNHNVMYWYQQKSSQAPKLLFHYYDKDFNNEADTPDNFQSRRPNTSFCFLDIRSPGLGDTAMYLCATSRTALQETQYFGPGTRLLVL.